Below, 24 T cell receptor beta chains from the same sample are listed, as sequenced in a study of cytomegalovirus exposure and HLA in healthy donors. PCR amplification relied on 60 Vbeta primers (plus 13 Jbeta primers). Some clones are missing from TCRdb's copy, which holds only in-frame ones; the method was immunoSEQ multiplex PCR. The sample shows fewer than 200,000 clones, roughly 75% of them seen only once. Sequenced input: PBMCs. These receptors were collected from a male donor in good health and CMV-seronegative.

The J gene is TRBJ2-7, the V gene TRBV28, with TRBD1 matching 9 bases. V was clipped by 4 bases and J by 4 bases; unmatched bases: 8. This CDR3 has 15 amino acids. CDR1 and CDR2 (germline): MDHEN, SYDVKM. The DNA of the CDR3 is TGTGCCAGCAGTTCGTCCGGGACAGGGTTATACGAGCAGTACTTC. This gives the protein CASSSSGTGLYEQYF.

V is TRBV2 and J is TRBJ1-5; 9 bases agree with TRBD1. This CDR3 contains 17 residues. Germline assignment: CDR1 SNHLY and CDR2 FYNNEI. V gave up 6 bases and J gave up 1 base; unmatched junction bases: 10. The CDR3 DNA reads as TGTGCCAGCAGGACGGGACAGGGCCGATCAAGCAATCAGCCCCAGCATTTT. Translation: CASRTGQGRSSNQPQHF.

Details on this clone: This same CDR3 is encoded by further DNA sequences in the sample. The chain has TRBV19 and TRBJ1-2; 7 positions agree with TRBD1. J lost 1 base, V lost 7 bases, and 15 bases had no gene match. Germline CDR1 LNHDA, CDR2 SQIVND (reference sequence). This CDR3 is 17 amino acids long. As DNA, the CDR3 is TGTGCCAGTATTAGTTTTGTGGAAGGGGGCAATAACTATGGCTACACCTTC. Translated: CASISFVEGGNNYGYTF.

The gene calls are TRBV6-1 and TRBJ1-1; the match to TRBD1 covers 8 bases. V lost 6 bases, J lost 8 bases, and 11 bases stayed unmatched. Per the germline V gene, CDR1 is MNHNS and CDR2 is SASEGT. The CDR3 extends over 14 amino acids. The CDR3 region has the DNA TGTGCCAGCAGCGAATACAGGGGGGTCGTGGAAGCTTTCTTT. It translates to CASSEYRGVVEAFF.

In this sample, this clone turned up a few times. J is TRBJ2-7 and V is TRBV4-1, with D perhaps TRBD2 (5 bases). Germline V CDR1 and CDR2: MGHRA, YSYEKL. Trimming cost V 0 bases and J 6 bases, with 6 bases left between them. The CDR3 spans 12 residues. CDR3 sequence reads: CASSQDRGEQYF. CDR3 nucleotides: TGCGCCAGCAGCCAAGACCGGGGCGAGCAGTACTTC.

This sequence joins TRBV7-8 and TRBJ2-1; TRBD2 matches 16 bases. J was trimmed by 8 bases and V by 5 bases; bases with no gene match: 3. The V gene's germline CDR1 is SGHVS and CDR2 FQNEAQ. The CDR3 runs 15 residues. This CDR3 reads CASSLGLAGGYEQFF. The CDR3 bases are TGTGCCAGCAGCCTGGGACTAGCGGGAGGGTATGAGCAGTTCTTC.

This chain joins TRBV6-5 and TRBJ2-3, with 8 bases lining up with TRBD1. The J segment lost 1 base and the V segment lost 6 bases, leaving 3 bases of the junction unmatched. Per the germline V gene, CDR1 is MNHEY and CDR2 is SVGAGI. The CDR3 sequence is 14 residues long. The CDR3 DNA follows: TGTGCCAGCAGAGACAGGGGACGCACAGATACGCAGTATTTT. Its protein product is CASRDRGRTDTQYF.

The chain uses TRBV27 and TRBJ1-4, with 10 positions matching TRBD1. Germline V lookup: CDR1 MNHEY, CDR2 SMNVEV (reference sequence). J lost 0 bases, V lost 5 bases, and 12 bases had no gene match. The CDR3 loop spans 19 amino acids. CDR3 sequence reads: CASSLFGGQGFATNEKLFF. The CDR3 DNA reads as TGTGCCAGCAGTCTCTTCGGGGGACAGGGGTTTGCAACTAATGAAAAACTGTTTTTT.

V is TRBV5-1 and J is TRBJ1-1; TRBD1 agrees at 8 bases. The CDR3 extends over 15 amino acids. After removal of 7 bases from V and 5 bases from J, the junction contained 13 bases not matched to a gene. CDR1 is SGHRS and CDR2 is YFSETQ in the germline V gene. The CDR3 DNA sequence: TGCGCCAGCGGATCAGGACAGGGATGGGGGACTGAAGCTTTCTTT. Its translation: CASGSGQGWGTEAFF.

The chain carries TRBV6-5 and TRBJ2-3, with TRBD1 identical over 8 bases. From germline, CDR1 is MNHEY and CDR2 SVGAGI. The junction had 7 bases not matched to a gene; V was cut back by 4 bases and J by 1 base. The CDR3 is 16 amino acids. As DNA, the CDR3 is TGTGCCAGCAGTTGGGGCGCGGGACAGGGCACAGATACGCAGTATTTT. Translated: CASSWGAGQGTDTQYF.

The V call is TRBV15, the J call TRBJ2-3; 9 bases map to TRBD1. The germline V gene has CDR1 LNHNV and CDR2 YYDKDF (reference sequence). The CDR3 contains 17 residues. The V and J ends lost 2 bases and 2 bases, in that order; junction bases with no gene match: 8. CDR3: CATSRNPGQGYTDTQYF. The CDR3 nucleotides read TGTGCCACCAGCAGAAACCCGGGACAGGGATACACAGATACGCAGTATTTT.

The chain links TRBV5-4 to TRBJ1-1; TRBD1 matches 7 bases. The CDR3 consists of 16 residues. V trimming: 4 bases; J trimming: 1 base; junction bases outside the gene matches: 10. Germline V gene sequence: CDR1 SGHNT, CDR2 YYREEE (reference sequence). The CDR3 protein is CASSKRRQGGNTEAFF. In nucleotides, the CDR3 is TGTGCCAGCAGCAAGCGCCGACAGGGCGGGAACACTGAAGCTTTCTTT.

J is TRBJ1-1 and V is TRBV5-1; D ambiguous. V lost 4 bases, J lost 2 bases, and 12 bases lay in between. The V gene's germline CDR1 is SGHRS and CDR2 YFSETQ. This CDR3 contains 14 residues. In DNA form, the CDR3 reads TGCGCCAGCAGCCTTCTCGGAGGTAACACTGAAGCTTTCTTT. Amino acids: CASSLLGGNTEAFF.

This chain joins TRBV4-2 and TRBJ2-1; D not resolved. Per the germline V gene, CDR1 is LGHNA and CDR2 is YNFKEQ. Between the trimmed V and J ends, which lost 1 base and 5 bases, there was a span of 9 bases. The CDR3 contains 14 residues. CDR3 nucleotide sequence: TGTGCCAGCAGCCAAGTCGAGGCAGACAATGAGCAGTTCTTC. This gives the protein CASSQVEADNEQFF.

This chain connects TRBV27 to TRBJ2-1, with TRBD2 identical over 7 bases. Germline assignment: CDR1 MNHEY and CDR2 SMNVEV (reference sequence). J was trimmed by 1 base and V by 1 base; bases with no gene match: 4. The CDR3 totals 16 residues. As DNA, the CDR3 is TGTGCCAGCAGTTTATACGCGGGAGTATCCTACAATGAGCAGTTCTTC. Translated: CASSLYAGVSYNEQFF.

The CDR3 DNA sequence: TGCGCCAGCAGCTCGGAGGGTATGTCCTACAATGAGCAGTTCTTC. This translates into CASSSEGMSYNEQFF. This rearrangement joins TRBV5-1 to TRBJ2-1, with D tentatively TRBD2 (6 bases). CDR3 size: 15 residues. Between the trimmed V and J ends, which lost 3 bases and 1 base, there was a span of 11 bases. The germline V gene has CDR1 SGHRS and CDR2 YFSETQ.

This clone occurred a few times. The rearrangement joins TRBV13 to TRBJ2-7; TRBD2 is a possible D gene (6 bases). The CDR3 has 13 residues. Trimming left V 1 base short and J 5 bases short, with 9 bases between. Germline assignment: CDR1 PRHDT and CDR2 FYEKMQ (reference sequence). The CDR3 DNA follows: TGTGCCAGCAGCTTAGAGGGCGGGGACGAGCAGTACTTC. It encodes CASSLEGGDEQYF.

V usage is TRBV2 and J usage is TRBJ2-4; 11 bases match TRBD2. Germline CDR1 reads SNHLY; CDR2 reads FYNNEI. Losses at the gene ends were 3 bases for V and 2 bases for J; bases not matched to a gene: 6. The CDR3 sequence is 17 residues long. The CDR3 DNA sequence: TGTGCCAGCAGTGATATAGCGGGGGGGTTTACCAAAAACATTCAGTACTTC. It specifies CASSDIAGGFTKNIQYF.

The chain uses TRBV7-8 and TRBJ1-5; no reliable D call. CDR1 and CDR2 from the germline V gene are SGHVS and FQNEAQ. The CDR3 contains 13 residues. V shed 4 bases and J shed 6 bases, with 10 bases lying between them. The CDR3 here is CASSSRFGQPQHF. CDR3 sequence (DNA): TGTGCCAGCAGCTCCAGGTTCGGTCAGCCCCAGCATTTT.

This chain uses TRBV15 with TRBJ1-6, with TRBD1 matching 8 bases. CDR3 length: 17 residues. Germline lookup yields CDR1 LNHNV and CDR2 YYDKDF (reference sequence). After removal of 3 bases from V and 0 bases from J, the junction contained 4 bases not matched to a gene. CDR3 sequence (DNA): TGTGCCACCAGCAGCCGACAGGGGAGCTCCTATAATTCACCCCTCCACTTT. Protein sequence: CATSSRQGSSYNSPLHF.

This clone was seen only once. The CDR3 DNA is TGTGCCAGCAGTTTATCGGTAGCGGGAGGATGGGAGCAGTTCTTC. Amino acids: CASSLSVAGGWEQFF. J is TRBJ2-1 and V is TRBV28, with TRBD2 matching 10 bases. Germline lookup yields CDR1 MDHEN and CDR2 SYDVKM. J lost 10 bases, V lost 1 base, and 7 bases had no gene match. The CDR3 is 15 residues long. Complete variable domain (other parts from reference TRBV28 and TRBJ2-1): DVKVTQSSRYLVKRTGEKVFLECVQDMDHENMFWYRQDPGLGLRLIYFSYDVKMKEKGDIPEGYSVSREKKERFSLILESASTNQTSMYLCASSLSVAGGWEQFFGPGTRLTVL.

This chain uses TRBV7-2 with TRBJ2-7, with a tentative D call TRBD1 (6 bases). Trimming shortened V by 3 bases and J by 2 bases, and 11 bases separated the two germline ends. Germline V CDR1 and CDR2: SGHTA, FQGNSA. The CDR3 covers 14 residues. The CDR3 loop reads CASSFRKGAYEQYF. CDR3 DNA sequence: TGTGCCAGCAGCTTTAGGAAGGGGGCCTACGAGCAGTACTTC.

The chain couples TRBV10-3 to TRBJ2-2, with D possibly being TRBD2 (5 bases). V was pared by 4 bases and J by 7 bases, with 10 bases between. The CDR3 contains 13 residues. Germline V gene data show CDR1 as ENHRY and CDR2 as SYGVKD. DNA for the CDR3: TGTGCCATCAGTGGACGGGGTGACGGGGAGCTGTTTTTT. Translated: CAISGRGDGELFF.

The rearrangement uses TRBV28 and TRBJ1-1, with D unresolved. CDR3 size: 12 residues. The V end lost 5 bases, the J end lost 4 bases, and 8 bases lay between the germline ends. Per the germline V gene, CDR1 is MDHEN and CDR2 is SYDVKM. The chain's CDR3 is CASSTVGTEAFF. CDR3 bases: TGTGCCAGCAGTACAGTGGGCACTGAAGCTTTCTTT.